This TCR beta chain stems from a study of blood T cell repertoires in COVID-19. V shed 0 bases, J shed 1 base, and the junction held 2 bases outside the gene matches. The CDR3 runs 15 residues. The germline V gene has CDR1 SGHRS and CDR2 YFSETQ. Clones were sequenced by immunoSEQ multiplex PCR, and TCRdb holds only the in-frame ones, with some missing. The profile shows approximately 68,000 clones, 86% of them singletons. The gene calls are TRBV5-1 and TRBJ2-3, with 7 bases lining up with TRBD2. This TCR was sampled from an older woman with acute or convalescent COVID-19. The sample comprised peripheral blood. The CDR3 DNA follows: TGCGCCAGCAGCTTGGGCCTAGCGGGCACAGATACGCAGTATTTT. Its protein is CASSLGLAGTDTQYF.